The present T cell receptor (beta chain) was sequenced within a study of blood T cell repertoires in COVID-19. Across the whole study: The United States, Italy and Spain provided the acute and convalescent COVID-19 samples. PBMCs, B-cell-depleted T cells, or T cells provided the cDNA or gDNA that made up the material.

V was cut by 5 bases and J by 3 bases, with 11 bases left in between. Germline loops: CDR1 SGDLS, CDR2 YYNGEE. This CDR3 region has 14 residues. Under the authors' procedure: Amplification from reference gene primers served as the basis for estimated nucleated cell counts. The assay was immunoSEQ multiplex PCR, and TCRdb's table has in-frame clones only and misses some. The V and J calls and clone size are taken from that table; D and trimming were inferred from the DNA. The table records nearly 40,000 clones, 85% to 90% of them present only once. The sequence was obtained from a man aged 45-65 years in a cohort sampled during active COVID-19. Sequenced: peripheral blood. The chain has TRBV9 and TRBJ2-2; unclear D gene. The chain's CDR3 is CASRRVPDTGELFF. CDR3 coding DNA: TGTGCCAGCAGGAGAGTCCCGGACACCGGGGAGCTGTTTTTT. Complete variable domain (other parts from reference TRBV9 and TRBJ2-2): DSGVTQTPKHLITATGQRVTLRCSPRSGDLSVYWYQQSLDQGLQFLIQYYNGEERAKGNILERFSAQQFPDLHSELNLSSLELGDSALYFCASRRVPDTGELFFGEGSRLTVL.